What follows is one T cell receptor beta chain and its context. Germline V gene data show CDR1 as SGHRS and CDR2 as YFSETQ. The V end was cut by 4 bases, the J end by 0 bases, with 13 bases between. CDR3 size: 16 residues. The sample's time point: newly diagnosed GD, antithyroid drugs for less than 3 months. Making the TCR library involved RNA that had been extracted from PBMCs. These data belong to a study of regulatory T cells in long-lasting Graves disease. The authors built TCR beta libraries using iRepertoire HTBI primers and Arm-PCR of CDR3 regions. TCRdb recomputed calls from the multiplex PCR reads with MiXCR, one row per CDR3 protein. The sample holds hundreds of thousands of distinct CDR3 sequences, less than 20% seen once. These same records also appear under a second study, on T cells in Graves' hyperthyroidism and ophthalmopathy.

The TCR comes from a woman in her twenties or thirties with Graves disease. Source: peripheral blood mononuclear cells (PBMCs), taken at new diagnosis, from a patient treated with antithyroid drugs. The chain carries TRBV5-1 and TRBJ2-2; possible D gene TRBD2, 6 bases. This CDR3 reads CASSKEGYPNTGELFF. DNA of the CDR3: TGCGCCAGCAGCAAGGAGGGTTACCCGAACACCGGGGAGCTGTTTTTT.